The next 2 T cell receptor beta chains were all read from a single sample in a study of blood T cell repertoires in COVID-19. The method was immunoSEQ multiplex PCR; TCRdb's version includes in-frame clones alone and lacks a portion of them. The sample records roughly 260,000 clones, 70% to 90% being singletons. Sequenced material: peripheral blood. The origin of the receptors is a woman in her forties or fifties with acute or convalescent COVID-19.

The CDR3 loop reads CASSYSPGAVGAEAFF. DNA for the CDR3: TGTGCCAGCAGTTACTCCCCAGGGGCGGTAGGTGCTGAAGCTTTCTTT. This rearrangement joins TRBV6-5 to TRBJ1-1; a possible D gene is TRBD1 (6 bases). V lost 0 bases, J lost 6 bases, and 17 bases lay in between. CDR1 is MNHEY, CDR2 SVGAGI, per germline. This CDR3 has 16 amino acids.

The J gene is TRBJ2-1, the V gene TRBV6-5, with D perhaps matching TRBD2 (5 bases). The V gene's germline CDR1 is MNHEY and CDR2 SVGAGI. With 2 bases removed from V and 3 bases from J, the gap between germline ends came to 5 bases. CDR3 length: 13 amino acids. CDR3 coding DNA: TGTGCCAGCAGTTACGAGGGCTACAATGAGCAGTTCTTC. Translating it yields CASSYEGYNEQFF.